This T cell receptor (beta chain) was profiled in a study of shared clonotypes between healthy human individuals. The V and J ends lost 4 bases and 2 bases, in that order; junction bases with no gene match: 19. CDR3 length: 19 amino acids. CDR1 is SGHNT and CDR2 is YYREEE in the germline V gene (reference sequence). General observations from the study: Represented diversity, genetic and exposure-history alike, was limited by few donors.

Deep-level settings were used for running the assay. Study processing details: Filtering was not the same, since immunoSEQ gave junction-only sequences without quality scores. Clones were read by immunoSEQ multiplex PCR, and TCRdb kept only the in-frame ones, dropping some. That table furnishes V, J and clone size, whereas the DNA furnished D and trimming. The sample shows a few hundred thousand clones, around 80% of them seen only once. With unsorted samples, genomic DNA was obtained from about 90 million PBMCs. Regarding this clone: The antigen remains unidentified. The likely explanation is a read error, given a far larger clone one base away. The sample holds other DNA sequences that translate to the same CDR3.

The receptor was isolated from a woman between 40 and 50 years old in good health. Some clones in this sample may be carry-over from other donors' samples. Input material: PBMCs. This chain uses TRBV5-4 with TRBJ2-3; 7 nucleotides match TRBD2. The CDR3 region is CASSLVGGGSSGATDTQYF. The CDR3, as DNA: TGTGCCAGCAGCCTGGTTGGGGGTGGTTCTAGCGGAGCCACAGATACGCAGTATTTT.